The 17 T cell receptor beta chains below were found in one sample sequenced in a study of persistence of HIV-infected CD4 T cells. These receptors' targets are unknown. The stimulus was an HIV-1 Gag 15-mer peptide pool, 1 ug/peptide/mL. Sorting of responding CD4+ T cells relied on upregulated CD40 ligand together with CD69. Sequencing used immunoSEQ version 4 in survey mode. Data came from immunoSEQ multiplex PCR; TCRdb stores just in-frame clones and leaves some out. The data hold fewer than 35,000 clones, with 65% to 75% observed a single time. The sample in question was CD4+ T cells sorted from PBMCs after approximately 20-hour stimulation, obtained from a patient who received antiretroviral therapy. The source of these receptors is an adult man with HIV who was CMV-seropositive.

CDR3 coding DNA: TGTGCCAGTCAGACGGGACAAAATAGCAATCAGCCCCAGCATTTT. As protein: CASQTGQNSNQPQHF. The chain carries TRBV19 and TRBJ1-5; D perhaps matches TRBD1 (6 bases). Germline CDR1 LNHDA, CDR2 SQIVND (reference sequence). Trimming stripped 8 bases from V and 0 bases from J, with 14 bases between. The length of the CDR3 is 15 residues. Full variable domain (remainder filled in from reference TRBV19 and TRBJ1-5): DGGITQSPKYLFRKEGQNVTLSCEQNLNHDAMYWYRQDPGQGLRLIYYSQIVNDFQKGDIAEGYSVSREKKESFPLTVTSAQKNPTAFYLCASQTGQNSNQPQHFGDGTRLSIL.

This chain joins TRBV29-1 and TRBJ2-1, with D unresolved. Germline V gene data show CDR1 as SQVTM and CDR2 as ANQGSEA. The CDR3 consists of 11 residues. Trimming took off 2 bases at V and 13 bases at J, with 12 bases between the two ends. Here the CDR3 reads CSVEKGPQQFF. The CDR3 region has the DNA TGCAGCGTTGAAAAAGGCCCCCAACAGTTCTTC.

The chain couples TRBV7-8 to TRBJ1-2, with D uncertain. This CDR3 contains 14 residues. V lost 1 base and J lost 0, with 6 bases in between. The germline CDR1 and CDR2 sequences are SGHVS and FQNEAQ. The CDR3 here is CASSLVTTNYGYTF. CDR3 nucleotides: TGTGCCAGCAGCTTAGTTACGACTAACTATGGCTACACCTTC.

The chain uses TRBV5-1 and TRBJ1-1; 9 positions match TRBD1. The CDR3 length is 12 residues. The V segment lost 5 bases and the J segment 8 bases; nucleotides outside the gene matches: 4. Germline-derived CDR1 and CDR2 are SGHRS and YFSETQ. The CDR3 nucleotides are TGCGCCAGCAGTAAGGGACAGGGCGAAGCTTTCTTT. The encoded protein is CASSKGQGEAFF.

The chain uses TRBV7-7 and TRBJ2-3, with a weak D call TRBD1 (5 bases). Trimming left V 1 base short and J 3 bases short, with 11 bases between. From germline, CDR1 is SSHAT and CDR2 FNYEAQ (reference sequence). The CDR3 has 15 residues. CDR3 protein: CASSLGAGRTDTQYF. The CDR3 DNA reads as TGTGCCAGCAGCTTAGGGGCAGGGCGGACAGATACGCAGTATTTT.

This clone has only a few counts. The V and J genes are TRBV12-3 or TRBV12-4 and TRBJ2-1; D is uncertain. There are 13 residues in the CDR3. The V and J ends lost 6 bases and 7 bases respectively, with 13 bases between them. The CDR3 DNA reads as TGTGCCAGCAGCCGTTCTGTGTATAATGAGCAGTTCTTC. Amino acids: CASSRSVYNEQFF.

This sequence joins TRBV4-2 and TRBJ2-1, with D unclear. V shed 4 bases and J shed 4 bases, with 11 bases lying between them. The CDR3 is made up of 14 amino acids. CDR1 LGHNA and CDR2 YNFKEQ come from the germline V gene. The CDR3 region has the DNA TGTGCCAGCAGCCCTCATGGGCCTTACAATGAGCAGTTCTTC. Translating it yields CASSPHGPYNEQFF.

The rearrangement joins TRBV7-9 to TRBJ2-4; possibly TRBD2 for D (5 bases). This CDR3 is 16 amino acids long. V lost 1 base and J 0 bases, leaving 10 bases between the germline ends. CDR1 is SEHNR and CDR2 is FQNEAQ in the germline V gene (reference sequence). In DNA form, the CDR3 reads TGTGCCAGCAGCTTAGGGGGAGTACTAGCCAAAAACATTCAGTACTTC. This translates into CASSLGGVLAKNIQYF.

The rearrangement links TRBV6-5 to TRBJ2-7; 12 nucleotides align to TRBD2. The germline gives CDR1 MNHEY, CDR2 SVGAGI. The CDR3 is 15 residues long. Germline trimming cut 0 bases from V and 7 bases from J; bases unmatched to any gene: 4. In nucleotides, the CDR3 is TGTGCCAGCAGTTACTCGAGGACTAGCGGGGCGGAGCAGTACTTC. Its protein is CASSYSRTSGAEQYF.

This chain uses TRBV28 with TRBJ1-5, with TRBD1 matching over 9 bases. The CDR3 totals 15 residues. CDR1 MDHEN and CDR2 SYDVKM come from the germline V gene. Trimming removed 5 bases from V and 11 bases from J; junction bases left unmatched: 13. The CDR3 spells CASSNTGTGKGTQHF. The CDR3 DNA reads as TGTGCCAGCAGTAACACCGGGACAGGGAAGGGAACCCAGCATTTT.

V gene TRBV12-3 or TRBV12-4 combines with J gene TRBJ1-3; no clear D. The CDR3 has 13 amino acids. Between the trimmed V and J ends, which lost 3 bases and 4 bases, there was a span of 7 bases. In DNA, the CDR3 is TGTGCCAGCAGTTTTGGGAGCGGAAACACCATATATTTT. It is translated as CASSFGSGNTIYF.

This rearrangement joins TRBV20-1 to TRBJ1-6, with D uncertain. The germline V and J ends were trimmed by 3 bases and 6 bases, with 15 bases remaining between them. Germline-derived CDR1 and CDR2 are DFQATT and SNEGSKA (reference sequence). The CDR3 runs to 15 residues. The CDR3 DNA reads as TGCAGTGCTAGTAATCCAGGCACCCCTAATTCACCCCTCCACTTT. Translating gives CSASNPGTPNSPLHF.

This chain uses TRBV18 with TRBJ1-3; TRBD1 is a possible D gene (6 bases). This CDR3 is built from 17 residues. The V gene's germline CDR1 is KGHSH and CDR2 LQKENI. The V and J ends lost 5 bases and 0 bases respectively, with 17 bases between them. The CDR3 reads CASSVRQGPGSGNTIYF. The DNA of the CDR3 is TGTGCCAGCTCAGTTCGGCAGGGGCCCGGCTCTGGAAACACCATATATTTT. Full variable domain (missing parts from reference TRBV18 and TRBJ1-3): NAGVMQNPRHLVRRRGQEARLRCSPMKGHSHVYWYRQLPEEGLKFMVYLQKENIIDESGMPKERFSAEFPKEGPSILRIQQVVRGDSAAYFCASSVRQGPGSGNTIYFGEGSWLTVV.

The V call is TRBV11-3, the J call TRBJ2-2, with D tentatively TRBD2 (5 bases). The V end was cut by 4 bases, the J end by 1 base, with 7 bases between. The CDR3 consists of 14 residues. Looked up from germline, CDR1 is SGHNT and CDR2 is YENEEA. CDR3 sequence (DNA): TGTGCCAGCAGCTCCCGGGGGAACACCGGGGAGCTGTTTTTT. This gives the protein CASSSRGNTGELFF.

This chain links TRBV30 with TRBJ2-1; D is uncertain. With 3 bases removed from V and 0 bases from J, the gap between germline ends came to 6 bases. Per the germline V gene, CDR1 is GTSNPN and CDR2 is SVGIG (reference sequence). This CDR3 is 13 amino acids long. The CDR3 sequence is CAWRRNSYNEQFF. CDR3 in DNA: TGTGCCTGGAGGCGGAACTCCTACAATGAGCAGTTCTTC.

The CDR3 coding sequence is TGCAGCGTTCCGGACAACTATGGCTACACCTTC. It codes for CSVPDNYGYTF. V is TRBV29-1 and J is TRBJ1-2; unclear D gene. CDR3 length: 11 amino acids. V gave up 5 bases and J gave up 2 bases, with 6 bases separating them. CDR1 is SQVTM, CDR2 ANQGSEA, per germline.

V gene TRBV11-2 combines with J gene TRBJ2-3, with no clear D. The length of the CDR3 is 12 residues. Trimming removed 5 bases from V and 5 bases from J, with 8 bases in between. Germline CDR1 is SGHAT and CDR2 is FQNNGV. The CDR3 loop is CASSLNQDTQYF. CDR3 nucleotide sequence: TGTGCCAGCAGCCTAAACCAAGATACGCAGTATTTT.